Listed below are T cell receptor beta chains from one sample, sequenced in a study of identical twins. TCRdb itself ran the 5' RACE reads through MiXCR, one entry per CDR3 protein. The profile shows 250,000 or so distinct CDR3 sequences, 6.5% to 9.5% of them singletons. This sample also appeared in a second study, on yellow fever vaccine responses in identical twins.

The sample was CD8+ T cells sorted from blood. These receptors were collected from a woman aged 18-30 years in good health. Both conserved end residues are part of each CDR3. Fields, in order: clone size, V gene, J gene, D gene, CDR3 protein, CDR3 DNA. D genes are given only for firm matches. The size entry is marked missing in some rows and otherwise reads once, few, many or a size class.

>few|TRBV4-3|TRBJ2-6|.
CASSQGRSYSGANVLTF
TGCGCCAGCAGCCAAGGGAGGAGCTACTCTGGGGCCAACGTCCTGACTTTC
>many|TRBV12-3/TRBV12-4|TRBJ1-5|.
CASRQDYSNQPQHF
TGTGCCAGCCGACAGGACTATAGCAATCAGCCCCAGCATTTT
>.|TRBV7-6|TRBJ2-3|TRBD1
CASSERQGPDTQYF
TGTGCCAGCAGCGAAAGACAGGGTCCAGATACGCAGTATTTT
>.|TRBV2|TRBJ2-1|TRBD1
CARGQGNEQFF
TGTGCCAGGGGACAGGGAAATGAGCAGTTCTTC
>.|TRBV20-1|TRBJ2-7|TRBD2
CSANEVAGVGGRYEQYF
TGCAGTGCTAATGAGGTAGCGGGAGTGGGCGGGCGCTACGAGCAGTACTTC
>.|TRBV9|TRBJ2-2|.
CASSVEGLGTGELFF
TGTGCCAGCAGCGTAGAAGGGCTTGGCACCGGGGAGCTGTTTTTT
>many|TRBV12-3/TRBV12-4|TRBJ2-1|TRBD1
CASSWDRAGGEQFF
TGTGCCAGCAGTTGGGACAGGGCTGGGGGTGAGCAGTTCTTC
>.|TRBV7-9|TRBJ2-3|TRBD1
CASSVRTGARTDTQYF
TGTGCCAGCAGCGTCAGGACAGGGGCCCGCACAGATACGCAGTATTTT
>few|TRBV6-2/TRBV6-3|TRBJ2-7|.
CASSSDATYEQYF
TGTGCCAGCAGTTCCGACGCCACCTACGAGCAGTACTTC
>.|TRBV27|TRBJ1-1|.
CASSSQTNTEAFF
TGTGCCAGCAGTTCACAAACGAACACTGAAGCTTTCTTT
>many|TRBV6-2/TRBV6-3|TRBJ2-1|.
CASSYTSTYNEQFF
TGTGCCAGCAGTTACACCAGTACCTACAATGAGCAGTTCTTC
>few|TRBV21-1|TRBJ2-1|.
CASSKGEKKQGTTGNEQFF
TGTGCCAGCAGCAAAGGAGAGAAGAAACAGGGTACAACGGGAAATGAGCAGTTCTTC
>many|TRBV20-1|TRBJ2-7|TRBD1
CSASDRGYSYEQYF
TGCAGTGCTAGCGACAGGGGGTACTCCTACGAGCAGTACTTC
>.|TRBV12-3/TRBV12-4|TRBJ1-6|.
CASSFGPQGSPLHF
TGTGCCAGCAGTTTCGGACCTCAGGGTTCACCCCTCCACTTT
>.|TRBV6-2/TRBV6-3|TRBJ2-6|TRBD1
CASSSPTDRAGANVLTF
TGTGCCAGCAGTTCCCCTACCGACAGGGCTGGGGCCAACGTCCTGACTTTC
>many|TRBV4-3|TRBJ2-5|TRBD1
CASSQGTGSETQYF
TGCGCCAGCAGCCAGGGGACAGGCTCGGAGACCCAGTACTTC
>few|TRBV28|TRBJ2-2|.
CASSLYPSNTGELFF
TGTGCCAGCAGTTTGTACCCTTCGAACACCGGGGAGCTGTTTTTT
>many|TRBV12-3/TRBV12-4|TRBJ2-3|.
CASSPGTPGDTQYF
TGTGCCAGCAGTCCCGGGACGCCTGGGGATACGCAGTATTTT
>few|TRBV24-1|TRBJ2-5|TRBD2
CATRGTSETQYF
TGTGCCACCAGGGGGACTAGTGAGACCCAGTACTTC
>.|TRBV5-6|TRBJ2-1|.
CASSLGASGYAQFF
TGTGCCAGCAGCTTGGGGGCCTCGGGGTACGCGCAGTTCTTC
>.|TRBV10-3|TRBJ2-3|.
CAIRGGTGRTDTQYF
TGTGCCATCAGGGGGGGAACAGGGCGGACAGATACGCAGTATTTT
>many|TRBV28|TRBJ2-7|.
CASSFNYVSRGEQYF
TGTGCCAGCAGTTTTAATTATGTATCCAGAGGCGAGCAGTACTTC
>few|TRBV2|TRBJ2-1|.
CASSGAHLDNEQFF
TGTGCCAGCAGTGGTGCCCATTTGGACAATGAGCAGTTCTTC
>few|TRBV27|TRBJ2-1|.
CASSPRDSRYNEQFF
TGTGCCAGCAGCCCGCGGGACTCCCGATACAATGAGCAGTTCTTC
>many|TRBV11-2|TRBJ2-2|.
CASSGGRLANTGELFF
TGTGCCAGCAGCGGGGGACGGCTCGCGAACACCGGGGAGCTGTTTTTT
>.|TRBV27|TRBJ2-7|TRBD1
CASSRQTGGLDEQYF
TGTGCCAGCAGTCGCCAGACAGGGGGCCTGGACGAGCAGTACTTC
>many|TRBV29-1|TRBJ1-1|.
CSVTFRGKTEAFF
TGCAGCGTCACCTTTCGCGGGAAGACTGAAGCTTTCTTT
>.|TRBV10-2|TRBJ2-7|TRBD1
CASSGVVGTVGEQYF
TGCGCCAGCAGTGGTGTTGTGGGGACAGTCGGCGAGCAGTACTTC
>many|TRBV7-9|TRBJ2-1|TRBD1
CASSSTGGTTFYNEQFF
TGTGCCAGCAGCTCCACAGGGGGCACGACTTTTTACAATGAGCAGTTCTTC
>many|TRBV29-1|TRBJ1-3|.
CSVDVEGAGNTIYF
TGCAGCGTAGACGTCGAGGGGGCTGGAAACACCATATATTTT
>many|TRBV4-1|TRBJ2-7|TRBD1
CASSQERIDRGTWEQYF
TGCGCCAGCAGCCAAGAGAGAATAGACAGGGGTACGTGGGAGCAGTACTTC
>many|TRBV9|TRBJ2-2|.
CASSVAPGGGNTGELFF
TGTGCCAGCAGCGTAGCCCCAGGGGGGGGAAACACCGGGGAGCTGTTTTTT
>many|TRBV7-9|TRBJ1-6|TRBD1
CASSPGQGSSPLHF
TGTGCCAGTTCGCCGGGACAGGGTAGTTCACCCCTCCACTTT
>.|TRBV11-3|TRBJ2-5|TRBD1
CASSDRGEETQYF
TGTGCCAGCAGCGACAGGGGTGAAGAGACCCAGTACTTC
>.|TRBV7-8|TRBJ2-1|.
CASSLAFPTRSGNEQFF
TGTGCCAGCAGCTTAGCCTTTCCGACTAGATCTGGAAATGAGCAGTTCTTC
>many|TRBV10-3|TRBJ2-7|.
CAISLDRPESYEQYF
TGTGCCATCAGCCTGGACAGACCCGAAAGCTACGAGCAGTACTTC
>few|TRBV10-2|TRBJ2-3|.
CASSVGADTQYF
TGCGCCAGCAGTGTTGGGGCGGATACGCAGTATTTT
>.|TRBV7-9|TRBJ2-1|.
CASSPRYNEQFF
TGTGCCAGCAGCCCTCGGTACAATGAGCAGTTCTTC
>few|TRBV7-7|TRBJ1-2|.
CASSLADGVGYTF
TGTGCTAGCAGCTTAGCGGATGGGGTTGGCTACACCTTC
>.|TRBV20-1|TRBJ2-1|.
CSASPLRDVLGEQFF
TGCAGTGCTAGCCCTCTGCGGGACGTCCTGGGTGAGCAGTTCTTC
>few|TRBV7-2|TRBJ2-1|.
CASSLVSGSGGYNEQFF
TGTGCCAGCAGCTTGGTGTCCGGTAGTGGAGGCTACAATGAGCAGTTCTTC
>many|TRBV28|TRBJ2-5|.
CASRSMESQYF
TGTGCCAGCAGGTCGATGGAGTCCCAGTACTTC
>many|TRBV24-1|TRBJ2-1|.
CATSDSTAGRVANEQFF
TGTGCCACCAGTGATTCAACTGCCGGGAGAGTAGCCAATGAGCAGTTCTTC
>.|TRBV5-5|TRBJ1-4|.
CASSLADISEKLFF
TGTGCCAGCAGCTTGGCTGATATCAGTGAAAAACTGTTTTTT
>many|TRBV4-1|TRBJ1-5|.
CASSQIIVTDHQPQHF
TGCGCCAGCAGCCAGATAATCGTGACTGACCATCAGCCCCAGCATTTT
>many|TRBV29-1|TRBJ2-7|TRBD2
CSVVLAGGYEQYF
TGCAGCGTTGTTTTAGCGGGAGGGTACGAGCAGTACTTC
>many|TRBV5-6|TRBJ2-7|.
CASSLGRGAGYEQYF
TGTGCCAGCAGCTTGGGTCGAGGGGCAGGCTACGAGCAGTACTTC
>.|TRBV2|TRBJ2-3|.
CASTPGQGTDTQYF
TGTGCCAGCACCCCTGGGCAGGGCACAGATACGCAGTATTTT
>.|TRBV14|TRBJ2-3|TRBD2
CASSKTGGPTDTQYF
TGTGCCAGCAGTAAAACGGGGGGGCCAACAGATACGCAGTATTTT
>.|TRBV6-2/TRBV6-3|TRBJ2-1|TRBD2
CASSSGSYDNEQFF
TGTGCCAGCAGTAGCGGGAGCTACGACAATGAGCAGTTCTTC
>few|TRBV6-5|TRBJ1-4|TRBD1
CASWTGSEKLFF
TGTGCCAGCTGGACAGGGTCTGAAAAACTGTTTTTT